The 9 T cell receptor beta chains given below trace back to one sample, sequenced in a study of blood T cell repertoires in COVID-19. Clones were sequenced by immunoSEQ multiplex PCR, and TCRdb holds only the in-frame ones, with some missing. The sample has fewer than 110,000 clones, about 91% seen once; the top ten hold 5.5% to 8%. The specimen sequenced was peripheral blood. Every receptor here comes from a man in his forties or fifties with active or convalescent COVID-19.

The chain recombines TRBV4-1 with TRBJ2-2, with 13 positions matching TRBD2. V trimming: 4 bases; J trimming: 4 bases; junction bases outside the gene matches: 3. CDR3 length: 16 amino acids. Germline-derived CDR1 and CDR2 are MGHRA and YSYEKL. Written as DNA, the CDR3 is TGCGCCAGCAGCCCCGGACTAGCGGGAGTCACCGGGGAGCTGTTTTTT. This translates into CASSPGLAGVTGELFF.

This clone has only one observation. The chain links TRBV7-8 to TRBJ2-2; 11 nucleotides match TRBD2. Germline-derived CDR1 and CDR2 are SGHVS and FQNEAQ. V lost 5 bases, J lost 4 bases, and 9 bases stayed unmatched. The CDR3 contains 17 residues. The CDR3 DNA sequence: TGTGCCAGCAGCCCTACAGGGACTAGCGGTTTCACCGGGGAGCTGTTTTTT. It is translated as CASSPTGTSGFTGELFF.

The V call is TRBV5-1, the J call TRBJ2-7; D possibly corresponds to TRBD2 (5 bases). V dropped 0 bases and J dropped 2 bases, with 9 bases sitting between them. Germline V CDR1 and CDR2: SGHRS, YFSETQ. The CDR3 length is 14 residues. Here the CDR3 reads CASSLGAGPYEQYF. CDR3 DNA sequence: TGCGCCAGCAGCTTGGGGGCGGGCCCCTACGAGCAGTACTTC.

This chain joins TRBV6-5 and TRBJ1-3; D remains unclear. V lost 0 bases, J lost 4 bases, and 13 bases lay in between. CDR3 length equals 16 residues. Germline V gene sequence: CDR1 MNHEY, CDR2 SVGAGI. The CDR3 spells CASSYSIGVGGNTIYF. The CDR3, as DNA: TGTGCCAGCAGTTACTCGATCGGGGTGGGAGGAAACACCATATATTTT.

This clone was recorded only once. This chain connects TRBV28 to TRBJ2-7; 7 nucleotides line up with TRBD2. Losses at the gene ends were 8 bases for V and 7 bases for J; bases not matched to a gene: 14. The germline CDR1 and CDR2 sequences are MDHEN and SYDVKM. This CDR3 is built from 14 residues. CDR3 in DNA: TGTGCCAGCTGCCGGTCAGGAGCGGGAAGGGAGCAGTACTTC. Its protein is CASCRSGAGREQYF.

The chain uses TRBV7-6 and TRBJ2-1, with a possible D match to TRBD2 (5 bases). The CDR3 runs to 17 residues. Trimming cost V 1 base and J 0 bases, with 13 bases left between them. CDR1 is SGHVS and CDR2 is FNYEAQ in the germline V gene. In DNA, the CDR3 is TGTGCCAGCAGCTTAGGGGCGGGCCCGAGCTCCTACAATGAGCAGTTCTTC. Its translation is CASSLGAGPSSYNEQFF.

The J gene is TRBJ1-2, the V gene TRBV28; D is ambiguous. The V gene's germline CDR1 is MDHEN and CDR2 SYDVKM. V was trimmed by 6 bases and J by 4 bases, leaving 9 bases between them. CDR3 length: 12 residues. The CDR3 sequence is CASRTTIYGYTF. DNA for the CDR3: TGTGCCAGCAGGACAACGATCTATGGCTACACCTTC.

The chain joins TRBV10-3 to TRBJ2-1, with 10 bases fitting TRBD2. This CDR3 region has 14 residues. Trimming took 6 bases from V and 11 from J; bases not matched to a gene: 10. Germline V gene sequence: CDR1 ENHRY, CDR2 SYGVKD. CDR3 sequence: CAISLTSGEGKQFF. The DNA for the CDR3 is TGTGCCATCAGCCTCACTAGCGGGGAGGGTAAGCAGTTCTTC.

The rearrangement links TRBV2 to TRBJ2-5; TRBD2 aligns across 9 bases. The ends lost 3 bases at V and 5 bases at J; junction bases unmatched: 4. The CDR3 extends over 14 amino acids. The germline V gene has CDR1 SNHLY and CDR2 FYNNEI. CDR3 DNA: TGTGCCAGCAGTGAGGGACTAGCTGGTGAGACCCAGTACTTC. Protein: CASSEGLAGETQYF.